A single sample gave rise to the 15 T cell receptor beta chains below, sequenced in a study of beta chain features in type 1 diabetes (dated by TCRdb to 2017 to 2018). Study-wide conclusions, independent of this receptor: Type 1 diabetes patients showed a moderate but significant shortening of TCRB CDR3 length in all four CD4+ subsets.

The library was generated by the immunoSEQ multiplex PCR assay. The entire isolated RNA was reverse transcribed using the High Capacity cDNA Reverse Transcription Kit, and thus expressed TCRB transcripts were sequenced. In TCRdb, the immuneACCESS table is reduced to in-frame sequences with V and J assigned. These tables do not hold every clone; where another copy was compared, an unresolved V gene accounts for under half, and the others remain unexplained. In all, the sample holds about 660,000 clones, and around 15% of those were seen once. Together, the top ten hold approximately 0.039% of the sample. These receptors have no known antigen. Sequenced: naive CD4+ T cells from blood. This specimen's cell subset or site label, per the study, means: true naive CD4+ T cells. Receptor source: a man between 18 and 35 years old with type 1 diabetes.

The chain employs TRBV7-9 and TRBJ2-3; 9 positions agree with TRBD2. The CDR3 covers 16 residues. Germline V gene sequence: CDR1 SEHNR, CDR2 FQNEAQ (reference sequence). V lost 5 bases and J lost 0; bases outside the gene matches: 6. Here the CDR3 DNA reads TGTGCCAGCAGCCAACTAGCGGGTATTAGCACAGATACGCAGTATTTT. It yields the protein CASSQLAGISTDTQYF.

This clone was counted only a few times. The rearrangement links TRBV28 to TRBJ2-3, with D uncertain. The CDR3 consists of 13 residues. Looked up from germline, CDR1 is MDHEN and CDR2 is SYDVKM. Trimming cost V 5 bases and J 5 bases, with 11 bases left between them. The CDR3 loop is CASSPHNGDTQYF. The CDR3 nucleotides read TGTGCCAGCAGTCCACACAACGGAGATACGCAGTATTTT.

This clone was seen a handful of times. The chain has TRBV14 and TRBJ1-1; no clear D gene. Germline V gives CDR1 SGHDN, CDR2 FVKESK. V shed 0 bases and J shed 6 bases, with 17 bases lying between them. CDR3 length: 16 amino acids. This chain's CDR3 is CASSQDLAPWMAEAFF. The DNA of the CDR3 is TGTGCCAGCAGCCAAGATTTGGCCCCGTGGATGGCTGAAGCTTTCTTT.

The rearrangement joins TRBV4-2 to TRBJ2-7; D might be TRBD2 (5 bases). Germline lookup yields CDR1 LGHNA and CDR2 YNFKEQ. The CDR3 contains 14 residues. The germline V and J ends were trimmed by 0 bases and 3 bases, with 9 bases remaining between them. The CDR3 loop reads CASSQDRGLYEQYF. For the CDR3, the DNA is TGTGCCAGCAGCCAAGATCGCGGGCTCTACGAGCAGTACTTC.

The chain uses TRBV7-9 and TRBJ1-2; 8 bases match TRBD1. J gave up 4 bases and V 2 bases, and 6 bases lay outside the gene matches. The CDR3 is made up of 15 amino acids. CDR1 is SEHNR and CDR2 is FQNEAQ in the germline V gene (reference sequence). In DNA form, the CDR3 reads TGTGCCAGCAGCTTACAGGGGGCGCGCACCTATGGCTACACCTTC. Translating it yields CASSLQGARTYGYTF.

The genes are TRBV30 and TRBJ2-1; TRBD2 matches at 15 bases. Per the germline V gene, CDR1 is GTSNPN and CDR2 is SVGIG (reference sequence). The CDR3 has 18 amino acids. V was clipped by 3 bases and J by 0 bases; unmatched bases: 6. The CDR3, as DNA: TGTGCCTGGAGCGGGACTAGCGGGGGGACGAGCTCCTACAATGAGCAGTTCTTC. It is translated as CAWSGTSGGTSSYNEQFF.

The genes are TRBV25-1 and TRBJ1-1; unclear D gene. The CDR3 length is 14 residues. The germline V gene has CDR1 MGHDK and CDR2 SYGVNS. Trimming shortened V by 2 bases and J by 10 bases, and 17 bases separated the two germline ends. The CDR3 is CASSEGSETLRAFF. As DNA, the CDR3 is TGTGCCAGCAGTGAAGGGTCCGAAACGTTAAGAGCTTTCTTT.

The rearrangement links TRBV18 to TRBJ2-7; 8 bases match TRBD1. CDR1 is KGHSH and CDR2 is LQKENI in the germline V gene. Trimming at V came to 5 bases and at J to 5 bases, leaving 8 bases not matched to a gene. The CDR3 sequence is 14 residues long. The chain's CDR3 is CASSADRGVDEQYF. CDR3 DNA sequence: TGTGCCAGCTCAGCCGACAGGGGAGTCGACGAGCAGTACTTC.

The genes are TRBV5-1 and TRBJ1-2; 7 bases match TRBD1. Trimming took 2 bases from V and 6 from J; bases not matched to a gene: 4. Germline V gene data show CDR1 as SGHRS and CDR2 as YFSETQ. The CDR3 sequence is 13 residues long. CDR3 bases: TGCGCCAGCAGCTTTAAGGGGGCGGATGGCTACACCTTC. This translates into CASSFKGADGYTF.

This clone was recorded a few times. This rearrangement joins TRBV13 to TRBJ2-1, with D perhaps TRBD2 (6 bases). Trimming pared 7 bases from V and 8 bases from J, leaving 18 bases between. Germline assignment: CDR1 PRHDT and CDR2 FYEKMQ (reference sequence). The CDR3 loop spans 14 amino acids. The DNA of the CDR3 is TGTGCCAGCATCACCCTGGGCACTAGCCATGAGCAGTTCTTC. It specifies CASITLGTSHEQFF.

The chain links TRBV30 to TRBJ2-3; 13 positions agree with TRBD2. CDR3 size: 14 residues. The ends lost 7 bases at V and 4 bases at J; junction bases unmatched: 5. Looked up from germline, CDR1 is GTSNPN and CDR2 is SVGIG (reference sequence). CDR3 in amino acids: CASTGLAGPDTQYF. Here the CDR3 DNA reads TGTGCCTCTACGGGACTAGCGGGGCCAGATACGCAGTATTTT.

Note on this clone: Other DNA sequences in this specimen translate into the identical CDR3. The gene calls are TRBV9 and TRBJ2-1; 11 positions match TRBD2. Germline assignment: CDR1 SGDLS and CDR2 YYNGEE. This CDR3 region has 15 residues. Trimming at V came to 2 bases and at J to 3 bases, leaving 1 base not matched to a gene. In nucleotides, the CDR3 is TGTGCCAGCAGCGTTCTAGCGGGGGGCTACAATGAGCAGTTCTTC. It yields the protein CASSVLAGGYNEQFF.

The chain uses TRBV7-8 and TRBJ2-5; 7 bases match TRBD1. Per the germline V gene, CDR1 is SGHVS and CDR2 is FQNEAQ. V shed 5 bases, J shed 5 bases, and the junction held 8 bases outside the gene matches. The CDR3 is made up of 14 amino acids. The CDR3 DNA reads as TGTGCCAGCAGCCTCCAGACAGGGTACGAGACCCAGTACTTC. Amino acid sequence: CASSLQTGYETQYF.

V and J are TRBV5-4 and TRBJ1-1; D not certain. The germline V gene has CDR1 SGHNT and CDR2 YYREEE (reference sequence). Trimming took off 2 bases at V and 0 bases at J, with 8 bases between the two ends. This CDR3 contains 14 residues. CDR3 DNA: TGTGCCAGCAGCTTCGTTACGATGAACACTGAAGCTTTCTTT. This translates into CASSFVTMNTEAFF.

This clone was seen more than once but under ten times. The chain carries TRBV11-2 and TRBJ2-1; possible D gene TRBD1, 6 bases. From germline, CDR1 is SGHAT and CDR2 FQNNGV. The CDR3 is 16 residues long. Between the trimmed V and J ends, which lost 1 base and 9 bases, there was a span of 19 bases. The CDR3 coding sequence is TGTGCCAGCAGCTTAGTTGGGCAGGGGCTCACATTTGAGCAGTTCTTC. Its translation: CASSLVGQGLTFEQFF.